The text below deals with one T cell receptor (beta chain). Its cognate antigen has yet to be identified. It has no much larger one-base neighbor in the sample; base qualities were not kept. The treatment or condition tag for this specimen amounts to: around 19 received Ad26.COV2.S at low or high dose, single or two shots; about 5 received placebo; per-sample allocation not given. Repertoires of vaccine and placebo recipients were sequenced from samples taken on day 63 after the first injection. In Cohort 1b, roughly 25 adults aged 18-55 years were enrolled at a single site in Boston, USA, between 29 July and 7 August 2020. Ad26.COV2.S was a replication-incompetent adenovirus type 26 vector expressing a prefusion-stabilized SARS-CoV-2 spike protein from the original Wuhan strain. The immunoSEQ Assay was used to sequence TCRbeta CDR3 regions. After extraction, genomic DNA underwent amplification by bias-controlled multiplex PCR, followed by high-throughput sequencing. In the original analysis: To quantify the absolute abundance of every unique TCRbeta CDR3 region, sequences were collapsed and filtered. T cell fraction was estimated by normalizing TCRbeta template counts to usable DNA, with usable DNA measured through amplification of reference genes found in all nucleated cells. Repertoire TCRs were annotated as SARS-CoV-2-specific by exact matching of V gene, CDR3 amino acid sequence and J gene to a known reactive TCR set. MIRA supplied the reference SARS-CoV-2 TCR set, which was filtered for enrichment in COVID-19-positive ImmuneCODE repertoires so that public or cross-reactive TCRs were removed. Drawing on the MIRA antigens, annotated TCRs were analysed further at the level of specific ORF or position within ORF. Breadth was defined as the number of annotated unique rearrangements divided by the total number of unique productive rearrangements, and depth was defined as the summed frequency of the annotated unique rearrangements. TCR breadth was compared between groups using two-sided Wilcoxon rank-sum tests. TCRdb mirrors the immuneACCESS table, restricted to in-frame sequences. Some clones are absent from its copies; in checked studies, under half trace to an unresolved V gene, and the reason for the others is unknown. The D gene and trimming were derived from the DNA, and the V and J assignments and clone size from that table. The sample table holds 300,000 to 500,000 clones, of which 88% were seen once. The ten biggest clones cover 3.5% of the sample.

The junction carries 8 bases between V and J, which are trimmed by 6 bases and 2 bases respectively. Measured from the cysteine to the phenylalanine, the CDR3 is 13 residues long. This entry keeps only the CDR3 DNA: 39 bases, framed from base 1. Per the germline V gene, MGHDK is the CDR1 and SYGVNS is the CDR2. This record belongs to a study of Ad26.COV2.S vaccination and SARS-CoV-2 variants (dated by TCRdb to the early 2020s). At the level of the whole study: Vaccine-arm donors came from COV1001, a multicentre, randomized, double-blind, placebo-controlled phase I-IIa trial of Ad26.COV2.S in healthy adults. Ad26.COV2.S was administered intramuscularly at 5 x 10^10 or 1 x 10^11 viral particles, either as a single shot or as two shots given 56 days apart. Participants in the trial were split at random into five groups of five each, receiving low-dose or high-dose Ad26.COV2.S once or twice, or else placebo on both occasions. A total of around 32 samples were included in the TCR-sequenced set, comprising some 20 Ad26.COV2.S vaccine recipients, 5 placebo recipients and 8 SARS-CoV-2 convalescent individuals. TCRbeta repertoire sequencing was used to assess the specificity and breadth of SARS-CoV-2-reactive T cell receptors after Ad26.COV2.S vaccination. Blinding of investigators to trial group allocation was maintained during experiments and outcome assessment. The research as a whole found: Higher spike-specific TCR breadth was observed in Ad26.COV2.S recipients than in placebo recipients (P = 0.0014). The study was not powered for comparison of responses between vaccine doses or regimens. After vaccination, substantial breadth of spike-specific CD8+ and CD4+ T cell responses was reported. Vaccine and placebo recipients had similar non-spike TCR breadth, a finding consistent with the vaccine containing only spike. It was noted by the authors that total T cell responses may have been underestimated by the TCR breadth and depth analyses.

The sequencing here drew on peripheral blood, taken in a trial of Ad26.COV2.S vaccine versus placebo. The origin of this receptor is a person aged 18-60 years who received the Ad26.COV2.S COVID-19 vaccine or a placebo. This sequence uses TRBV25-1 and TRBJ1-3, with TRBD1 as a weak D call on 6 bases. The CDR3 protein is CASRDSTGNTIYF. At the DNA level, the sequence is TGTGCCAGCAGGGACAGTACTGGAAACACCATATATTTT.